This TCR beta chain was captured by sequencing in a study of T cells in Graves' hyperthyroidism and ophthalmopathy. Overall study findings and caveats: Most clonotypes expanded in thyroid above 0.001 were likewise present in blood.

The sample holds a few counts of this clonotype. Its specificity is unknown. Germline trimming cut 2 bases from V and 6 bases from J; bases unmatched to any gene: 7. The CDR3 contains 15 residues. Germline CDR1 is DFQATT and CDR2 is SNEGSKA (reference sequence). TCR beta CDR3 region amplification was performed from RNA transcripts. The primer set for the first-round RT-PCR of the TCR CDR3 was HTBI. TCRdb ran MiXCR on the multiplex PCR reads and lists one entry per CDR3 protein. Of more than 300,000 distinct CDR3 sequences in the sample, around 13% were seen once. Diagnostic decisions used clinical symptoms, serum thyroxine and TRAb, thyroid ultrasound and orbital computed tomography.

Material: blood. The sequence was obtained from a woman in her thirties with Graves' ophthalmopathy. The rearrangement uses TRBV20-1 and TRBJ2-1, with TRBD2 matching 10 bases. CDR3 in amino acids: CSARNLAGGRNEQFF. In nucleotides, the CDR3 is TGCAGTGCTAGAAACTTAGCGGGGGGCCGCAATGAGCAGTTCTTC.